Presented here are 30 T cell receptor beta chains from one specimen sequenced in a study of CD8+ T cells in alopecia areata. This sample's treatment: oral pan-JAK inhibitor, 5-10 mg twice daily. As the sequencing template, cDNA was produced by extracting RNA and reverse transcribing it. Clones were read by immunoSEQ multiplex PCR, and TCRdb kept only the in-frame ones, dropping some. The sample includes over 70,000 clones, around 65% of them seen just once. The source was CD8+ T cells sorted from blood, collected at week 24, from a patient treated with tofacitinib. The receptor set was obtained from a human donor with alopecia areata.

The V and J genes are TRBV7-9 and TRBJ2-7, with TRBD2 matching over 7 bases. Germline trimming cut 5 bases from V and 5 bases from J; bases unmatched to any gene: 12. Germline CDR1 and CDR2: SEHNR and FQNEAQ (reference sequence). This CDR3 is built from 15 residues. CDR3 loop: CASSPPRPGGDEQYF. CDR3 bases: TGTGCCAGCAGCCCTCCCCGGCCGGGAGGTGACGAGCAGTACTTC.

V usage is TRBV13 and J usage is TRBJ2-7; D may be TRBD1 or TRBD2 (6 bases each). Germline CDR1 and CDR2: PRHDT and FYEKMQ (reference sequence). V lost 7 bases, J lost 2 bases, and 12 bases lay in between. The CDR3 runs to 13 residues. The DNA of the CDR3 is TGTGCCAGCACCTCGAGGGGGGCCTACGAGCAGTACTTC. Translated: CASTSRGAYEQYF.

The count of this clone is one. The rearrangement uses TRBV7-2 and TRBJ2-2; 10 positions agree with TRBD1. The germline gives CDR1 SGHTA, CDR2 FQGNSA. The V segment lost 4 bases and the J segment 6 bases; nucleotides outside the gene matches: 11. CDR3 size: 17 residues. CDR3 protein: CASSYDADRGFAGELFF. CDR3 sequence (DNA): TGTGCCAGCAGCTACGATGCGGACAGGGGGTTTGCCGGGGAGCTGTTTTTT.

The chain carries TRBV27 and TRBJ2-7, with TRBD2 matching over 8 bases. Trimming removed 3 bases from V and 4 bases from J; junction bases left unmatched: 2. Germline CDR1 and CDR2: MNHEY and SMNVEV (reference sequence). The CDR3 loop spans 13 amino acids. The CDR3 DNA reads as TGTGCCAGCAGTTTTACTAGCGGTTACGAGCAGTACTTC. Protein product: CASSFTSGYEQYF.

CDR3 DNA sequence: TGTGCCAGCAGCTTAGTAGCTGAAGCTTTCTTT. Its translation: CASSLVAEAFF. V usage is TRBV11-2 and J usage is TRBJ1-1; D unresolved. Trimming took 1 base from V and 6 from J, leaving 3 bases between them. CDR3 length: 11 residues. CDR1 and CDR2 from the germline V gene are SGHAT and FQNNGV.

The chain couples TRBV5-6 to TRBJ2-7; TRBD2 is a possible D gene (6 bases). Trimming took off 6 bases at V and 0 bases at J, with 16 bases between the two ends. Germline V gene sequence: CDR1 SGHDT, CDR2 YYEEEE. The CDR3 runs to 15 residues. CDR3: CASTLLGGSSYEQYF. In nucleotides, the CDR3 is TGTGCCAGCACCCTCCTCGGGGGAAGCTCCTACGAGCAGTACTTC.

The gene calls are TRBV15 and TRBJ2-5; 12 nucleotides align to TRBD2. CDR1 is LNHNV, CDR2 YYDKDF, per germline (reference sequence). The trim removed 6 bases at V and 1 base at J, leaving 3 bases unmatched. The length of the CDR3 is 15 residues. CDR3 DNA sequence: TGTGCCACCAGACGGACTAGCGGGGTCCAAGAGACCCAGTACTTC. This codes for CATRRTSGVQETQYF.

The DNA for the CDR3 is TGTGCCAGCAGCGGGGGACAGGGTCAGTACTTC. Translated, it gives CASSGGQGQYF. This chain joins TRBV7-9 and TRBJ2-7, with 9 nucleotides matching TRBD1. Unmatched junction bases numbered 3, after V lost 5 bases and J lost 10 bases. There are 11 residues in the CDR3. The germline V gene encodes CDR1 SEHNR and CDR2 FQNEAQ (reference sequence).

This chain uses TRBV7-8 with TRBJ2-7; 7 bases align to TRBD2. CDR3 length: 14 residues. Per the germline V gene, CDR1 is SGHVS and CDR2 is FQNEAQ. With V trimmed by 2 bases and J by 3 bases, 4 bases remained unmatched. The CDR3, as DNA: TGTGCCAGCAGCTTATTGCGGGGGAACTACGAGCAGTACTTC. It is translated as CASSLLRGNYEQYF.

The count of this clone is one. The chain joins TRBV29-1 to TRBJ2-7; 13 bases fit TRBD2. The CDR3 is 14 residues long. Germline loops: CDR1 SQVTM, CDR2 ANQGSEA. J lost 4 bases, V lost 6 bases, and 6 bases had no gene match. CDR3 residues: CSVPGLAGVYEQYF. As DNA, the CDR3 is TGCAGCGTCCCCGGACTAGCGGGAGTGTACGAGCAGTACTTC.

In this sample, this clone turned up a few times. The genes are TRBV7-9 and TRBJ1-1; 8 bases agree with TRBD1. In germline, CDR1 is SEHNR, CDR2 FQNEAQ (reference sequence). The CDR3 has 15 residues. V lost 5 bases to trimming and J lost 1 base; unmatched junction nucleotides: 6. CDR3 region: CASSPRQGRNTEAFF. DNA of the CDR3: TGTGCCAGCAGCCCTCGACAGGGGCGGAACACTGAAGCTTTCTTT. The variable domain in full, completed from reference TRBV7-9 and TRBJ1-1, reads DTGVSQNPRHKITKRGQNVTFRCDPISEHNRLYWYRQTLGQGPEFLTYFQNEAQLEKSRLLSDRFSAERPKGSFSTLEIQRTEQGDSAMYLCASSPRQGRNTEAFFGQGTRLTVV.

The chain is built from TRBV27 and TRBJ2-1; D may be TRBD1 (5 bases). CDR3 length equals 14 residues. Germline CDR1 is MNHEY and CDR2 is SMNVEV (reference sequence). Trimming shortened V by 3 bases and J by 3 bases, and 9 bases separated the two germline ends. Here the CDR3 DNA reads TGTGCCAGCAGTTTCCCCGACAGCTACAATGAGCAGTTCTTC. It yields the protein CASSFPDSYNEQFF.

The V and J genes are TRBV5-1 and TRBJ2-7; the match to TRBD1 covers 9 bases. CDR1 and CDR2 from the germline V gene are SGHRS and YFSETQ. J lost 6 bases, V lost 0 bases, and 13 bases had no gene match. This CDR3 spans 17 amino acids. CDR3: CASSLERPGTGSIEQYF. The CDR3 DNA is TGCGCCAGCAGCTTGGAAAGACCTGGGACAGGGAGCATCGAGCAGTACTTC.

The V call is TRBV7-3, the J call TRBJ2-1; D is perhaps TRBD2 (6 bases). The germline V and J ends were trimmed by 6 bases and 4 bases, with 16 bases remaining between them. Per the germline V gene, CDR1 is SGHTA and CDR2 is FQGTGA. There are 15 residues in the CDR3. The CDR3 protein is CASSYIADPYNEQFF. The DNA for the CDR3 is TGTGCCAGCAGTTATATAGCGGACCCGTACAATGAGCAGTTCTTC.

In this sample, this clone turned up once. The chain links TRBV27 to TRBJ2-3; D is unresolved. Between the trimmed V and J ends, which lost 5 bases and 0 bases, there was a span of 15 bases. CDR3 length: 16 amino acids. Germline CDR1 is MNHEY and CDR2 is SMNVEV (reference sequence). CDR3 bases: TGTGCCAGCAGTCCTCTTCTATTCGAGAGCACAGATACGCAGTATTTT. Translating it yields CASSPLLFESTDTQYF.

This clone was observed a handful of times. V is TRBV7-9 and J is TRBJ2-2; no firm D call. The CDR3 is 13 residues long. CDR1 SEHNR and CDR2 FQNEAQ come from the germline V gene (reference sequence). V was shortened by 10 bases and J by 0 bases, with 9 bases between the two germline ends. CDR3 DNA: TGTGCCACAACAGAGACGAACACCGGGGAGCTGTTTTTT. Protein product: CATTETNTGELFF. Full variable domain (rest looked up from reference TRBV7-9 and TRBJ2-2): DTGVSQNPRHKITKRGQNVTFRCDPISEHNRLYWYRQTLGQGPEFLTYFQNEAQLEKSRLLSDRFSAERPKGSFSTLEIQRTEQGDSAMYLCATTETNTGELFFGEGSRLTVL.

The chain has TRBV7-9 and TRBJ2-2; D gene uncertain. V lost 4 bases, J lost 0 bases, and 9 bases lay in between. The CDR3 length is 15 residues. CDR1 is SEHNR and CDR2 is FQNEAQ in the germline V gene (reference sequence). The CDR3 DNA follows: TGTGCCAGCAGCTCGTGGAACCCGAACACCGGGGAGCTGTTTTTT. Translating gives CASSSWNPNTGELFF. The full variable domain, in which reference TRBV7-9 and TRBJ2-2 provide the parts outside the CDR3, is DTGVSQNPRHKITKRGQNVTFRCDPISEHNRLYWYRQTLGQGPEFLTYFQNEAQLEKSRLLSDRFSAERPKGSFSTLEIQRTEQGDSAMYLCASSSWNPNTGELFFGEGSRLTVL.

The CDR3 region is CASSKGVQGGCYGYTF. For the CDR3, the DNA is TGTGCCAGCAGCAAAGGAGTACAGGGGGGCTGCTATGGCTACACCTTC. The chain has TRBV21-1 and TRBJ1-2; the D call in the table, TRBD1, was not verified against the DNA. TRBV21-1 is tagged as a pseudogene. CDR3 length: 16 residues.

This CDR3 reads CSVGQGKVDGYTF. CDR3 nucleotide sequence: TGCAGCGTTGGACAGGGCAAGGTCGATGGCTACACCTTC. V gene TRBV29-1 combines with J gene TRBJ1-2, with 7 bases fitting TRBD1. CDR1 is SQVTM, CDR2 ANQGSEA, per germline. This CDR3 comprises 13 residues. Trimming removed 4 bases from V and 6 bases from J; junction bases left unmatched: 8.

The CDR3 region is CASGLDRIIVEQYF. The CDR3 DNA follows: TGTGCCAGCGGCCTGGACAGGATTATTGTCGAGCAGTACTTC. V and J are TRBV7-9 and TRBJ2-7; the match to TRBD1 covers 7 bases. After removal of 8 bases from V and 6 bases from J, the junction contained 13 bases not matched to a gene. The germline CDR1 and CDR2 sequences are SEHNR and FQNEAQ (reference sequence). The CDR3 runs 14 residues.

This clone was recorded a few times. J is TRBJ2-1 and V is TRBV14; D perhaps matches TRBD2 (5 bases). Trimming stripped 1 base from V and 0 bases from J, with 13 bases between. This CDR3 spans 17 amino acids. From germline, CDR1 is SGHDN and CDR2 FVKESK. CDR3 amino acids: CASSQGQGLNSYNEQFF. The CDR3 region has the DNA TGTGCCAGCAGCCAAGGTCAAGGACTCAACTCCTACAATGAGCAGTTCTTC.

The rearrangement uses TRBV27 and TRBJ2-1, with D uncertain. The V gene lost 2 bases and the J gene lost 4 bases, with 6 bases spanning the gap. Germline V gene lookup returns CDR1 MNHEY and CDR2 SMNVEV (reference sequence). CDR3 size: 13 residues. The CDR3, as DNA: TGTGCCAGCAGTTTAGGGTCTTACAATGAGCAGTTCTTC. Translated, it gives CASSLGSYNEQFF.

Here the CDR3 reads CASSQEKLRPYEQYF. CDR3 sequence (DNA): TGCGCCAGCAGCCAAGAGAAATTAAGGCCCTACGAGCAGTACTTC. This sequence joins TRBV4-3 and TRBJ2-7; D is unclear. V dropped 0 bases and J dropped 2 bases, with 11 bases sitting between them. CDR3 length: 15 amino acids. CDR1 is LGHNA and CDR2 is YSLEER in the germline V gene.

Details on this clone: At one boundary the junction diverges from the germline segment, which might be a read error. V gene TRBV2 combines with J gene TRBJ1-5, with 9 bases aligning to TRBD1. Germline CDR1 SNHLY, CDR2 FYNNEI. This CDR3 is built from 15 residues. CDR3 sequence reads: CASSEGTGRNQPQHF. DNA for the CDR3: TGTGCCAGCAGCGAAGGGACAGGGCGAAATCAGCCCCAGCATTTT.

The V and J genes are TRBV18 and TRBJ1-5; a possible D gene is TRBD1 (6 bases). In germline, CDR1 is KGHSH, CDR2 LQKENI. Between the trimmed V and J ends, which lost 3 bases and 9 bases, there was a span of 18 bases. This CDR3 is built from 15 residues. CDR3 in DNA: TGTGCCAGCTCACCCGACGGGGAGCAGGGGAGGCCCCAGCATTTT. As protein: CASSPDGEQGRPQHF.

J is TRBJ2-6 and V is TRBV29-1; tentatively, D is TRBD1 (6 bases). Trimming left V 6 bases short and J 4 bases short, with 16 bases between. Germline CDR1 and CDR2: SQVTM and ANQGSEA. The CDR3 extends over 15 amino acids. The CDR3 nucleotides read TGCAGCGTCGTAACAGGGTCGTTAGGGGCCAACGTCCTGACTTTC. It yields the protein CSVVTGSLGANVLTF.

The rearrangement joins TRBV13 to TRBJ2-1; 12 bases agree with TRBD1. Germline V lookup: CDR1 PRHDT, CDR2 FYEKMQ (reference sequence). J was trimmed by 8 bases and V by 5 bases; bases with no gene match: 7. The CDR3 runs to 15 residues. Here the CDR3 DNA reads TGTGCCAGCAGCACTGGGACAGGGGGCAGGGATGAGCAGTTCTTC. It translates to CASSTGTGGRDEQFF. Full variable domain (rest looked up from reference TRBV13 and TRBJ2-1): AAGVIQSPRHLIKEKRETATLKCYPIPRHDTVYWYQQGPGQDPQFLISFYEKMQSDKGSIPDRFSAQQFSDYHSELNMSSLELGDSALYFCASSTGTGGRDEQFFGPGTRLTVL.

The rearrangement links TRBV7-3 to TRBJ2-3; 9 bases fit TRBD1. There are 15 residues in the CDR3. The V segment lost 3 bases and the J segment 3 bases; nucleotides outside the gene matches: 4. Germline V CDR1 and CDR2: SGHTA, FQGTGA. The CDR3 loop reads CASSLTGGRTDTQYF. DNA of the CDR3: TGTGCCAGCAGCTTGACAGGGGGGAGGACAGATACGCAGTATTTT.

The chain uses TRBV5-1 and TRBJ2-7; possible D gene TRBD2, 5 bases. Trimming took 8 bases from V and 5 from J, leaving 17 bases between them. Germline V gene data show CDR1 as SGHRS and CDR2 as YFSETQ. The CDR3 length is 13 residues. CDR3 coding DNA: TGCGCCAGTTGTCTTACTAGTGTCCACGAGCAGTACTTC. Translation gives CASCLTSVHEQYF.

The V and J genes are TRBV28 and TRBJ2-7, with D perhaps matching TRBD1 or TRBD2 (5 bases each). Trimming stripped 8 bases from V and 0 bases from J, with 11 bases between. The CDR3 has 13 amino acids. Germline lookup yields CDR1 MDHEN and CDR2 SYDVKM. DNA for the CDR3: TGTGCCAGCGGGCCCGGGACCTCCTACGAGCAGTACTTC. Its translation: CASGPGTSYEQYF.